The clone carrying this TCR beta chain came up once. What it binds is not known. Generated by immunoSEQ multiplex PCR, the TCRdb table keeps only in-frame clones and is missing some. The sample comprises 56,000 or so clones, around 83% of which are singletons, and about 4.8% rests with the top ten. These data belong to a study of OX40 agonist ivuxolimab in advanced cancers. Whole-study results and caveats: Clonal expansion in partial responders at 0.1-3.0 mg/kg ranked among the lowest. Antigen specificity remained undetermined for the expanded peripheral T cells. Clonal expansion was seen in CD4+ and CD8+ blood T cells by week 6 at 0.1 to 3.0 mg/kg.

Sampling of blood occurred at baseline, cycle 4 day 1, and cycle 7 day 1. The material was CD4+ or CD8+ T cells sorted from blood, obtained in a trial of the OX40 agonist ivuxolimab. The source is an adult with an advanced solid tumor such as melanoma, head and neck, liver or kidney cancer.

CDR3 amino acids: CASKFVVAGEQYF. The CDR3 bases are TGTGCCAGCAAATTCGTGGTGGCCGGCGAGCAGTACTTC. The genes are TRBV11-2 and TRBJ2-7; D unresolved. This CDR3 comprises 13 residues. The V gene's germline CDR1 is SGHAT and CDR2 FQNNGV. Trimming shortened V by 7 bases and J by 6 bases, and 16 bases separated the two germline ends.